This T cell receptor beta chain was sequenced during a study of cytomegalovirus exposure and HLA in healthy donors. Study-wide results and caveats: Beyond CMV serostatus, there was no information to go on about immune exposure.

Those who donated were healthy bone marrow donors. Primers for the PCR totalled 60 Vbeta and 13 Jbeta. Repertoires were generated with immunoSEQ multiplex PCR, while TCRdb's copy carries only in-frame clones and drops some. The data contain 100,000 to 150,000 clones, 75% to 85% of them singletons. This clone is a singleton in its sample. What it binds is not known. This CDR3 region has 16 residues. Unmatched junction bases numbered 6, after V lost 7 bases and J lost 1 base. CDR1 and CDR2 (germline): MDHEN, SYDVKM. This sequence was found in a man younger than 40 in good health and CMV-seronegative. Specimen: PBMCs. The gene calls are TRBV28 and TRBJ2-2, with 10 bases matching TRBD2. This CDR3 is CASKVGTSENTGELFF. In DNA, the CDR3 is TGTGCCAGCAAGGTCGGGACTAGCGAGAACACCGGGGAGCTGTTTTTT.